The clone carrying this T cell receptor beta chain came up a few times. Its antigen is not identified. This entry belongs to a study of response to subunit inactivated influenza vaccine. General study findings and limits: Each seasonal influenza vaccination recruits few new T cells, the authors suggested.

TCRdb reprocessed the RT-PCR reads via MiXCR and lists one record per CDR3 protein. The table has over 450,000 distinct CDR3 sequences, over 10% seen once. Trimming took 5 bases from V and 4 from J, leaving 29 bases between them. Germline CDR1 reads MNHNS; CDR2 reads SASEGT. The CDR3 is 19 amino acids. The clonotype was recovered from a man aged 45-60 years who received an inactivated influenza vaccine. The sequenced sample was PBMCs from blood, obtained roughly 48 days after vaccination. The chain carries TRBV6-1 and TRBJ1-1; D might be TRBD1 (5 bases). Here the CDR3 reads CASSTLDSFEPLDFTEAFF. In DNA, the CDR3 is TGTGCCAGCAGTACCCTCGACAGCTTTGAACCACTAGATTTCACTGAAGCTTTCTTT.